The T cell receptor (beta chain) under discussion was sequenced for a study of blood T cells in healthy people across ages. CDR1 is DFQATT and CDR2 is SNEGSKA in the germline V gene (reference sequence). CDR3 length: 13 amino acids. V lost 3 bases, J lost 6 bases, and 7 bases stayed unmatched. Through a sample-barcoded 5' primer and a J-beta primer mix, a second PCR was run for roughly 6 to 12 cycles. TCRdb passed the 5' RACE reads through MiXCR, listing each CDR3 protein once. The table records 2 million or so distinct CDR3 sequences, approximately 50% of them present only once. The receptor comes from a woman aged 40 to 49 in good health. Sequencing used blood. This rearrangement joins TRBV20-1 to TRBJ1-1; 7 bases agree with TRBD1. The CDR3 spells CSASGRGRAEAFF. CDR3 DNA: TGCAGTGCTAGCGGCAGGGGGAGGGCTGAAGCTTTCTTT.